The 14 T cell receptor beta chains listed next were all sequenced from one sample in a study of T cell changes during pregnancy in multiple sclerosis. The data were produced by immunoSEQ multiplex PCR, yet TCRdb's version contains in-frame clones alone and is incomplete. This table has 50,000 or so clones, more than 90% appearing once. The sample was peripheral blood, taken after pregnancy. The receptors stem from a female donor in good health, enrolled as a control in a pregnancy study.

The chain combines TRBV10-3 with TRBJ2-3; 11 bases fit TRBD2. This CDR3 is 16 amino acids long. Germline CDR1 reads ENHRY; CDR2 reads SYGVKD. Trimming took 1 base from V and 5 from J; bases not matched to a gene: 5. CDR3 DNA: TGTGCCATCAGTGAGTATAGCGGGGGGGCCGGAGATACGCAGTATTTT. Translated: CAISEYSGGAGDTQYF.

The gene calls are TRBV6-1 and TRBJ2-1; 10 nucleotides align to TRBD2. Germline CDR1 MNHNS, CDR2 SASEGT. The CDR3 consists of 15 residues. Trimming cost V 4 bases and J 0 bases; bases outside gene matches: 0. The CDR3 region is CASSVAGGSYNEQFF. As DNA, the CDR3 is TGTGCCAGCAGTGTAGCGGGAGGCTCCTACAATGAGCAGTTCTTC.

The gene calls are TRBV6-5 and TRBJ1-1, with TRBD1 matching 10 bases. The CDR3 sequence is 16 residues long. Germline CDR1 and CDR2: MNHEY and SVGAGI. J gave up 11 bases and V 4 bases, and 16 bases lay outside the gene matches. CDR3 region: CASSWTGGELRIPAFF. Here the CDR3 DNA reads TGTGCCAGCAGTTGGACAGGGGGTGAACTTAGGATACCCGCTTTCTTT.

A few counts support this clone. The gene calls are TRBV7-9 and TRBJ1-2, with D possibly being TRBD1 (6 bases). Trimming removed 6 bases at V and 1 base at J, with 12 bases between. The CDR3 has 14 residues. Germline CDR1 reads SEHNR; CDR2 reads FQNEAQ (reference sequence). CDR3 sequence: CASSRDRINYGYTF. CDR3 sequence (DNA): TGTGCCAGCAGTCGAGACAGGATTAACTATGGCTACACCTTC.

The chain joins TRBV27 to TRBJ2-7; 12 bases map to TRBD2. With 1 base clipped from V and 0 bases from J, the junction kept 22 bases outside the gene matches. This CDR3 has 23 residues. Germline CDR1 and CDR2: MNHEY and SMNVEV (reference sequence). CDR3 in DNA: TGTGCCAGCAGTTTATTGATGGGGGCAACCACGGAAGGACTAGCGGGATTCTCCTACGAGCAGTACTTC. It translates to CASSLLMGATTEGLAGFSYEQYF.

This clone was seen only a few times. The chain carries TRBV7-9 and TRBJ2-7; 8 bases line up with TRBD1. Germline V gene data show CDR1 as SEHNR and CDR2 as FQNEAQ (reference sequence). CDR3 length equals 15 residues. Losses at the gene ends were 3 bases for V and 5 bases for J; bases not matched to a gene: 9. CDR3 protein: CASSLLRQGMNEQYF. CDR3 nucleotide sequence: TGTGCCAGCAGCTTGTTGAGACAGGGGATGAACGAGCAGTACTTC. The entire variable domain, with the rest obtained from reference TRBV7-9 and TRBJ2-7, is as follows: DTGVSQNPRHKITKRGQNVTFRCDPISEHNRLYWYRQTLGQGPEFLTYFQNEAQLEKSRLLSDRFSAERPKGSFSTLEIQRTEQGDSAMYLCASSLLRQGMNEQYFGPGTRLTVT.

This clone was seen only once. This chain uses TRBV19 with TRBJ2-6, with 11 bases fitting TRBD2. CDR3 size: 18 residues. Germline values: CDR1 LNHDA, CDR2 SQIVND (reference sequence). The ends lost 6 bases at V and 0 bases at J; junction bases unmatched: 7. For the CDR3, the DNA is TGTGCCAGTAGCCCTTCTAGCGGGAGGAGCTCTGGGGCCAACGTCCTGACTTTC. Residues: CASSPSSGRSSGANVLTF.

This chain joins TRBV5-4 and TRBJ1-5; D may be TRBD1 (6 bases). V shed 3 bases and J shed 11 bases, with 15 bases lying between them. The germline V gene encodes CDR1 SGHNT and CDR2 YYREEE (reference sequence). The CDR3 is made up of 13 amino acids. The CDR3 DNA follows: TGTGCCAGCAGCTCCGATTACAGGGCAGCCCAGCATTTT. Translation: CASSSDYRAAQHF.

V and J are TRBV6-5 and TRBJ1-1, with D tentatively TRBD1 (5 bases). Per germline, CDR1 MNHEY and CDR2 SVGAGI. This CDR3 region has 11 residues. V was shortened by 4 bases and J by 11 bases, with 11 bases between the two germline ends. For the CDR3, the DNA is TGTGCCAGCAGTTGGAGGGGTGAGGCTTTCTTT. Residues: CASSWRGEAFF.

The CDR3 nucleotides read TGTGCCAGCAGCGTAGGCCCCCATGGGACAGGCACAGATACGCAGTATTTT. Amino acids: CASSVGPHGTGTDTQYF. V usage is TRBV9 and J usage is TRBJ2-3; TRBD1 aligns across 7 bases. CDR1 and CDR2 (germline): SGDLS, YYNGEE. The length of the CDR3 is 17 residues. With 0 bases clipped from V and 1 base from J, the junction kept 8 bases outside the gene matches.

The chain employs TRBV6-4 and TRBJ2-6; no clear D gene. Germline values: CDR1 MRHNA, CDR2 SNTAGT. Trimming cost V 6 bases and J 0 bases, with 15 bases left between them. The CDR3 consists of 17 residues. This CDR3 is CASSQAAPPSGANVLTF. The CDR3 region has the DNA TGTGCCAGCAGCCAGGCCGCTCCCCCCTCTGGGGCCAACGTCCTGACTTTC.

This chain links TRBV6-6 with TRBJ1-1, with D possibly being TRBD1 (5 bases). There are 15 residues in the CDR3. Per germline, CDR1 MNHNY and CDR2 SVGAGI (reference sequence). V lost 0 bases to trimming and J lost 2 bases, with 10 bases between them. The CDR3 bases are TGTGCCAGCAGTTACTCGCGACAGACCAACACTGAAGCTTTCTTT. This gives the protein CASSYSRQTNTEAFF.

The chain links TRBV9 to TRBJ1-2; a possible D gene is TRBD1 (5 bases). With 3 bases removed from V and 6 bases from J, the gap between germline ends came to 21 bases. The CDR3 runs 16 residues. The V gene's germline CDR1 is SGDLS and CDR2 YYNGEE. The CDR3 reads CASSAGAGGAIHGYTF. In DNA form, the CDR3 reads TGTGCCAGCAGCGCCGGGGCCGGGGGAGCCATTCATGGCTACACCTTC.

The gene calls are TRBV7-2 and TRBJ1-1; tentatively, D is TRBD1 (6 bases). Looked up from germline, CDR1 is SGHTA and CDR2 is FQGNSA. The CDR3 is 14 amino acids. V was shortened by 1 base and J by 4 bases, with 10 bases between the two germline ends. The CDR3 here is CASSLVQGITEAFF. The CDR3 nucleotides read TGTGCCAGCAGCTTAGTACAGGGCATCACTGAAGCTTTCTTT.